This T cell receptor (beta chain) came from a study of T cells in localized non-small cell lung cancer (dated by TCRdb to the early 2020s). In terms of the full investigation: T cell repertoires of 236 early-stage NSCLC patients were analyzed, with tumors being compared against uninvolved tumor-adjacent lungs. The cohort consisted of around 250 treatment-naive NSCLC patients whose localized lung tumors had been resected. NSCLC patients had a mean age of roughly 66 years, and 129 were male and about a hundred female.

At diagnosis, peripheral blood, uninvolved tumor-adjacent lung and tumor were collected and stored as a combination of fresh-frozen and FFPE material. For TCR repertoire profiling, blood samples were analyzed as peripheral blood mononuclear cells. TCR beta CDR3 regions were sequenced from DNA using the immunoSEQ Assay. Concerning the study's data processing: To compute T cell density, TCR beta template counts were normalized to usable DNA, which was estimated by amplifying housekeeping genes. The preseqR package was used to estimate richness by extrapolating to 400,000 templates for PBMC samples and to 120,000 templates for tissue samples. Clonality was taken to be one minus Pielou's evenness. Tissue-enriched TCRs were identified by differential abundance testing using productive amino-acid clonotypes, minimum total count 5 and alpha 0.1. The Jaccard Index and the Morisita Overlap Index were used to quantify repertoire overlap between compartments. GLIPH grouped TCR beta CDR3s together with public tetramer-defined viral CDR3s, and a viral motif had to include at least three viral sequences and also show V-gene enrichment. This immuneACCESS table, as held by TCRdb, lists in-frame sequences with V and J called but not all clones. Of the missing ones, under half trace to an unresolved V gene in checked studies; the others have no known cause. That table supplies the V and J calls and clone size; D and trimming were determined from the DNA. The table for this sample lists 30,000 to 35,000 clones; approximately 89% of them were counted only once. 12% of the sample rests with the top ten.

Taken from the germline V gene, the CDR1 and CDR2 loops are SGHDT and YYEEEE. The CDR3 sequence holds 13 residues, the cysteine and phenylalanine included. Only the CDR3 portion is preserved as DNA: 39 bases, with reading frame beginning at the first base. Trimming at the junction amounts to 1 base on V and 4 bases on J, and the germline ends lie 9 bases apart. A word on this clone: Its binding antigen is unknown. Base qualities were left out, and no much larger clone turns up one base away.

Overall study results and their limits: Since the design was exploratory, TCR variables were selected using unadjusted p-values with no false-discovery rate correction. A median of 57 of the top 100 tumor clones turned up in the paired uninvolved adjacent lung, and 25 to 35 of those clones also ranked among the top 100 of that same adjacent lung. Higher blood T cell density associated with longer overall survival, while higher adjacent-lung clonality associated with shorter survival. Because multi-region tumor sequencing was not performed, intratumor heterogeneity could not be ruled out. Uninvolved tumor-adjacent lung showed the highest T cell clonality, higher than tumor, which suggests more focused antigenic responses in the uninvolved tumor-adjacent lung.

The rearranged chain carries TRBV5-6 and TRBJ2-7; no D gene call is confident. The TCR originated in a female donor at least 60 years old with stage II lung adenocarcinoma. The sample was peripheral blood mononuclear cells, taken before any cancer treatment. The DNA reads TGTGCCAGCAGCTTGAGGGCACAGTACGAGCAGTACTTC. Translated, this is CASSLRAQYEQYF.